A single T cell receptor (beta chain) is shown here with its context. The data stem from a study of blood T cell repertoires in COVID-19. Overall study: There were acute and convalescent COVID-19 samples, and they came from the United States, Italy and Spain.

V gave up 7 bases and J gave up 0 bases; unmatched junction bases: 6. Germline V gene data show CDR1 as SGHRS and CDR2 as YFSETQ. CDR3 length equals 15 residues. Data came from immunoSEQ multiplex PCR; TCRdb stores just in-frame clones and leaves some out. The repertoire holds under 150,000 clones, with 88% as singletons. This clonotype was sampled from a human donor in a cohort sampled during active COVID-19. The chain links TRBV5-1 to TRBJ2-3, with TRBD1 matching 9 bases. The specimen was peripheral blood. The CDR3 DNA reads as TGCGCCAGCTCTATACAGGGGGCGAGCACAGATACGCAGTATTTT. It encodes CASSIQGASTDTQYF.